This TCR beta chain stems from a study of CXCR3-negative and CXCR3-positive naive CD8 T cells. Investigators sorted each CD8+ T cell subset in triplicate, taking over 250,000 cells each time. 5' RACE that incorporated UMI labels was used to prepare the TRB cDNA libraries. TCRdb re-called the 5' RACE reads, yielding one record per CDR3 amino acid sequence without DNA. In all, the sample yields around 40,000 distinct CDR3 sequences. Findings and caveats of the study: Naive subsets were similarly diverse, while memory CD8+ repertoires were much less diverse.

Germline V CDR1 and CDR2: MDHEN, SYDVKM. The CDR3 is 18 amino acids. Points on this clonotype: Its antigen is not identified.

This receptor was identified in a human donor in good health. Some clones in this sample may be carry-over from other donors' samples. Sequences were obtained from memory CD8+ T cells from blood. The genes are TRBV28 and TRBJ2-7; TCRdb selects TRBD2, and the lack of DNA leaves this call unchecked. The CDR3: CASSLSPSGGFLSYEQYF.